One and the same sample provided the 25 T cell receptor beta chains below, sequenced in a study of blood T cell repertoires in COVID-19. Data came from immunoSEQ multiplex PCR; TCRdb stores just in-frame clones and leaves some out. Found here are some 670,000 clones, 85% to 90% of them singletons; the top ten hold more than 0.25%. The material sequenced was peripheral blood. These TCRs come from a young woman with acute or convalescent COVID-19.

The chain joins TRBV6-4 to TRBJ1-2; TRBD1 might be the D (5 bases). V lost 3 bases to trimming and J lost 4 bases, with 15 bases between them. Germline CDR1 MRHNA, CDR2 SNTAGT. The CDR3 spans 15 residues. The CDR3 nucleotides are TGTGCCAGCAGTGAGTCGGACACCCCCCGCTATGGCTACACCTTC. Residues: CASSESDTPRYGYTF.

On this clone: Within the sample, other DNA sequences also encode this same CDR3. This rearrangement joins TRBV9 to TRBJ1-1, with 9 bases that match TRBD1. The germline gives CDR1 SGDLS, CDR2 YYNGEE. The CDR3 is 15 residues long. V lost 4 bases to trimming and J lost 3 bases; unmatched junction nucleotides: 7. CDR3 in DNA: TGTGCCAGCAGCTCCAGGACAGGGGCCTACACTGAAGCTTTCTTT. It encodes CASSSRTGAYTEAFF.

On this clone itself: At one boundary the junction diverges from the germline segment, which might be a read error. The V gene is TRBV5-4, the J gene TRBJ1-1; 11 bases are a match to TRBD1. The CDR3 extends over 11 amino acids. Per the germline V gene, CDR1 is SGHNT and CDR2 is YYREEE (reference sequence). CDR3 sequence: CASSLGDRGSF. Written as DNA, the CDR3 is TGTGCCAGCAGCTTGGGGGACAGGGGGAGTTTT.

V and J are TRBV7-6 and TRBJ1-4; 8 bases match TRBD1. V was pared by 5 bases and J by 7 bases, with 12 bases of the junction left unmatched. The CDR3 contains 16 residues. Germline CDR1 and CDR2: SGHVS and FNYEAQ. The CDR3 reads CASSPYPGDRSEKLFF. In nucleotides, the CDR3 is TGTGCCAGCAGCCCTTACCCGGGGGACAGGAGTGAAAAACTGTTTTTT.

The chain couples TRBV5-6 to TRBJ2-6; D is undetermined. The CDR3 extends over 15 amino acids. Germline assignment: CDR1 SGHDT and CDR2 YYEEEE. Trimming shortened V by 0 bases and J by 2 bases, and 6 bases separated the two germline ends. CDR3 loop: CASSLVETGANVLTF. For the CDR3, the DNA is TGTGCCAGCAGCTTGGTGGAGACTGGGGCCAACGTCCTGACTTTC.

This chain links TRBV7-8 with TRBJ1-1; 9 bases agree with TRBD1. The CDR3 consists of 14 residues. V was clipped by 5 bases and J by 1 base; unmatched bases: 2. Looked up from germline, CDR1 is SGHVS and CDR2 is FQNEAQ. CDR3 sequence (DNA): TGTGCCAGCAGCCAGGACAGGGGGAACACTGAAGCTTTCTTT. Translation gives CASSQDRGNTEAFF.

This chain joins TRBV9 and TRBJ1-4, with TRBD1 matching 8 bases. After removal of 3 bases from V and 5 bases from J, the junction contained 9 bases not matched to a gene. CDR1 is SGDLS, CDR2 YYNGEE, per germline. There are 16 residues in the CDR3. CDR3 sequence reads: CASSGTRGDRNEKLFF. CDR3 DNA: TGTGCCAGCAGCGGTACCCGTGGGGACAGGAATGAAAAACTGTTTTTT.

The rearrangement uses TRBV12-3 or TRBV12-4 and TRBJ1-1; D gene unclear. This CDR3 has 13 amino acids. V was shortened by 2 bases and J by 6 bases, with 10 bases between the two germline ends. This CDR3 reads CASSLRRWAEAFF. The CDR3 nucleotides read TGTGCCAGCAGTTTACGGCGGTGGGCTGAAGCTTTCTTT.

J is TRBJ1-1 and V is TRBV4-2, with unresolved D. Germline assignment: CDR1 LGHNA and CDR2 YNFKEQ. Trimming took off 0 bases at V and 2 bases at J, with 10 bases between the two ends. The CDR3 runs 15 residues. DNA for the CDR3: TGTGCCAGCAGCCAAGATGGCGGGAGAAACACTGAAGCTTTCTTT. It encodes CASSQDGGRNTEAFF.

V and J are TRBV4-3 and TRBJ2-7; 9 nucleotides align to TRBD1. V trimming: 3 bases; J trimming: 0 bases; junction bases outside the gene matches: 0. CDR3 length equals 14 residues. Germline assignment: CDR1 LGHNA and CDR2 YSLEER. Written as DNA, the CDR3 is TGCGCCAGCAGCCAGGGACAGGGCTCCTACGAGCAGTACTTC. Protein product: CASSQGQGSYEQYF.

The V and J genes are TRBV11-2 and TRBJ1-1; possible D gene TRBD1, 5 bases. In germline, CDR1 is SGHAT, CDR2 FQNNGV. The CDR3 has 15 amino acids. Trimming removed 5 bases at V and 5 bases at J, with 18 bases between. This CDR3 reads CASSRGSGRGTEAFF. The CDR3, as DNA: TGTGCCAGCAGCCGGGGGTCCGGGCGGGGAACTGAAGCTTTCTTT.

This sequence joins TRBV15 and TRBJ2-2; TRBD2 is a possible D gene (7 bases). V was clipped by 0 bases and J by 11 bases, with 22 bases between them. The germline V gene encodes CDR1 LNHNV and CDR2 YYDKDF (reference sequence). The CDR3 sequence is 17 residues long. DNA of the CDR3: TGTGCCACCAGCAGAGATCCTGAGGACAGCCAGCGGGGCGAGCTGTTTTTT. Protein sequence: CATSRDPEDSQRGELFF. The entire variable domain, with the rest obtained from reference TRBV15 and TRBJ2-2, is as follows: DAMVIQNPRYQVTQFGKPVTLSCSQTLNHNVMYWYQQKSSQAPKLLFHYYDKDFNNEADTPDNFQSRRPNTSFCFLDIRSPGLGDTAMYLCATSRDPEDSQRGELFFGEGSRLTVL.

The CDR3 DNA is TGTGCCAGCAGCTTAGGGGCAGGGGGCTACAATGAGCAGTTCTTC. Its protein is CASSLGAGGYNEQFF. This chain connects TRBV7-9 to TRBJ2-1; 7 nucleotides match TRBD1. The CDR3 length is 15 residues. Germline CDR1 and CDR2: SEHNR and FQNEAQ (reference sequence). Germline trimming cut 1 base from V and 3 bases from J; bases unmatched to any gene: 3.

This chain joins TRBV5-4 and TRBJ2-1; D perhaps matches TRBD2 (6 bases). The CDR3 has 16 amino acids. Germline CDR1 reads SGHNT; CDR2 reads YYREEE (reference sequence). Trimming pared 0 bases from V and 2 bases from J, leaving 12 bases between. The CDR3 DNA sequence: TGTGCCAGCAGCTTGGAGGCGGGGCGAACCTACAATGAGCAGTTCTTC. This translates into CASSLEAGRTYNEQFF.

This clone has a single count. This chain connects TRBV29-1 to TRBJ2-7, with D tentatively TRBD2 (6 bases). V was shortened by 5 bases and J by 2 bases, with 10 bases between the two germline ends. Germline V gives CDR1 SQVTM, CDR2 ANQGSEA. The CDR3 covers 12 residues. CDR3 bases: TGCAGCGTTAGGGACTGGACCTACGAGCAGTACTTC. Its protein product is CSVRDWTYEQYF.

The chain uses TRBV4-1 and TRBJ2-7; weak D call: TRBD2 (7 bases). Germline assignment: CDR1 MGHRA and CDR2 YSYEKL. This CDR3 has 16 residues. Deletions cut 5 bases from V and 1 base from J, with 18 bases between. CDR3 sequence (DNA): TGCGCCAGCAGCGTGCTAAGGGAGGGGGTTTCCTACGAGCAGTACTTC. Protein sequence: CASSVLREGVSYEQYF.

The chain employs TRBV6-5 and TRBJ2-1; 8 bases are shared with TRBD2. With 8 bases clipped from V and 5 bases from J, the junction kept 5 bases outside the gene matches. CDR3 length: 13 amino acids. Germline V lookup: CDR1 MNHEY, CDR2 SVGAGI. CDR3 residues: CASWGLENNEQFF. The CDR3 DNA reads as TGTGCCAGCTGGGGACTAGAAAACAATGAGCAGTTCTTC.

The V and J genes are TRBV11-2 and TRBJ2-5; possibly TRBD2 for D (5 bases). Germline V gene sequence: CDR1 SGHAT, CDR2 FQNNGV. V was clipped by 3 bases and J by 5 bases, with 7 bases between them. This CDR3 has 12 residues. The CDR3 is CASSFRGETQYF. In DNA, the CDR3 is TGTGCCAGCAGCTTCCGCGGGGAGACCCAGTACTTC.

In this sample, this clone turned up a few times. The V gene is TRBV19, the J gene TRBJ1-5; 8 bases are a match to TRBD1. Germline V CDR1 and CDR2: LNHDA, SQIVND (reference sequence). After removal of 7 bases from V and 7 bases from J, the junction contained 6 bases not matched to a gene. The CDR3 sequence is 13 residues long. Written as DNA, the CDR3 is TGTGCCAGTAAAGACAGGGGCGGCCAGCCCCAGCATTTT. Amino acids: CASKDRGGQPQHF.

This clone occurred once. The V gene is TRBV7-2, the J gene TRBJ2-1; 7 bases line up with TRBD2. CDR1 and CDR2 from the germline V gene are SGHTA and FQGNSA. The CDR3 has 15 residues. V shed 0 bases, J shed 4 bases, and the junction held 3 bases outside the gene matches. For the CDR3, the DNA is TGTGCCAGCAGCTTAGCCAGCGGGGCGTACAATGAGCAGTTCTTC. Translated, it gives CASSLASGAYNEQFF.

Comment on this clone: Other DNA sequences in this specimen translate into the identical CDR3. This chain links TRBV3-1 (or the pseudogene TRBV3-2) with TRBJ1-5, with a weak D call TRBD1 (5 bases). The germline V and J ends were trimmed by 1 base and 5 bases, with 6 bases remaining between them. Germline V gene sequence: CDR1 LGHDT, CDR2 YNNKEL (reference sequence). The CDR3 covers 13 residues. The CDR3 region is CASSQGGDQPQHF. The CDR3 DNA sequence: TGTGCCAGCAGCCAAGGGGGGGATCAGCCCCAGCATTTT.

This rearrangement joins TRBV19 to TRBJ1-2; D gene unclear. From germline, CDR1 is LNHDA and CDR2 SQIVND (reference sequence). The CDR3 contains 14 residues. V lost 0 bases, J lost 3 bases, and 8 bases lay in between. The CDR3 spells CASSIDELDYGYTF. The CDR3 coding sequence is TGTGCCAGTAGTATAGATGAGCTAGACTATGGCTACACCTTC.

The chain joins TRBV7-9 to TRBJ1-5; TRBD1 might be the D (5 bases). With 0 bases removed from V and 0 bases from J, the gap between germline ends came to 9 bases. In germline, CDR1 is SEHNR, CDR2 FQNEAQ (reference sequence). This CDR3 has 16 amino acids. The CDR3 sequence is CASSLAGGGSNQPQHF. CDR3 DNA sequence: TGTGCCAGCAGCTTAGCAGGCGGGGGTAGCAATCAGCCCCAGCATTTT.

This chain links TRBV11-2 with TRBJ1-2; a possible D gene is TRBD1 (5 bases). Germline loops: CDR1 SGHAT, CDR2 FQNNGV. This CDR3 contains 14 residues. Trimming left V 0 bases short and J 8 bases short, with 13 bases between. CDR3 sequence reads: CASSLDVWGGGYTF. The CDR3 DNA is TGTGCCAGCAGCTTAGATGTTTGGGGCGGCGGCTACACCTTC.

The genes are TRBV5-6 and TRBJ1-5; TRBD1 agrees at 8 bases. This CDR3 comprises 15 residues. The V segment lost 5 bases and the J segment 4 bases; nucleotides outside the gene matches: 8. Germline V lookup: CDR1 SGHDT, CDR2 YYEEEE. The CDR3 is CASSKADRGNQPQHF. CDR3 nucleotide sequence: TGTGCCAGCAGTAAAGCCGACAGGGGTAATCAGCCCCAGCATTTT.